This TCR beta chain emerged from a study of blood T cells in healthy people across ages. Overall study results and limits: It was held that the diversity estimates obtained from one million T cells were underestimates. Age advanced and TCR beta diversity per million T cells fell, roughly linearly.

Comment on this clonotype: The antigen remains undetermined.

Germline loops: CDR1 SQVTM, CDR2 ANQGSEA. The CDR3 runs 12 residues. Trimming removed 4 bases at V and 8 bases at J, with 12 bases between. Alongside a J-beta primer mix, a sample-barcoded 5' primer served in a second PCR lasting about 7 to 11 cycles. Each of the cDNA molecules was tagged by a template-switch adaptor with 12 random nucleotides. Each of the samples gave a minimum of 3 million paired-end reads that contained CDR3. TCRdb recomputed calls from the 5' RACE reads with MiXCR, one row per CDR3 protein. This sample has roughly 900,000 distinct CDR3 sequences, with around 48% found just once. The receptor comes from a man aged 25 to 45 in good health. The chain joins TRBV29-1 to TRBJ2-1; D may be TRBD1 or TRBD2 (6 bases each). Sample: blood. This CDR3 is CSVGGAGDEQFF. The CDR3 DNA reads TGCAGCGTTGGGGGGGCCGGGGATGAGCAGTTCTTC.